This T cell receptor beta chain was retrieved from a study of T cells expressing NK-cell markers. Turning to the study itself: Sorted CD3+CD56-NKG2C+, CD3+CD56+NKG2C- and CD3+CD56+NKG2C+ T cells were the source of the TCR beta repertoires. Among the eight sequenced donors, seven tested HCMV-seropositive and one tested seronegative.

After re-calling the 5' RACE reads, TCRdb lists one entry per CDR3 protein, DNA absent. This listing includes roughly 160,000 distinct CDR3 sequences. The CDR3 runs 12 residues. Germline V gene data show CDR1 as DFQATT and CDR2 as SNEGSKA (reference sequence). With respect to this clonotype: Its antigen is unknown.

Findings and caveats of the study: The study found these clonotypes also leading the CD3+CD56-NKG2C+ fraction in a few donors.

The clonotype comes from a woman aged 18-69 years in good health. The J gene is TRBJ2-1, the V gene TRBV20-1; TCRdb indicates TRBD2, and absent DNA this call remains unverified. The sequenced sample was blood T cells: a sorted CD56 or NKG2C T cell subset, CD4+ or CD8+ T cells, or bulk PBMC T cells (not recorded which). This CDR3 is CSAPDFHNEQFF.